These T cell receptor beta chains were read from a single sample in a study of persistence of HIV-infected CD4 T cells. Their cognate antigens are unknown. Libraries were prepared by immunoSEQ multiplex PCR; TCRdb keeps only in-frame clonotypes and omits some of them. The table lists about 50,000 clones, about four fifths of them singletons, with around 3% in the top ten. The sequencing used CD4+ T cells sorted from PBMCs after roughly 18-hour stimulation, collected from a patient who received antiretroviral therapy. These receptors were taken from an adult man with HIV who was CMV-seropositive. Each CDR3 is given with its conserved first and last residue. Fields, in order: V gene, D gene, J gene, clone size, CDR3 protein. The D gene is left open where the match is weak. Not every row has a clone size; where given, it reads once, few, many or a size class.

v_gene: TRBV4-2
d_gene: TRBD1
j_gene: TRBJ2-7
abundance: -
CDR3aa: CASSTTGGTYEQYF

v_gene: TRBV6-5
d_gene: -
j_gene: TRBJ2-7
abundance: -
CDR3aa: CASKRAGYYEQYF

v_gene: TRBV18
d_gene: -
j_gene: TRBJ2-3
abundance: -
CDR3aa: CASSPRLRDTQYF

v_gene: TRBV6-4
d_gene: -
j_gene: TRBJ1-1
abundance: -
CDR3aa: CASSDSYGDEAFF

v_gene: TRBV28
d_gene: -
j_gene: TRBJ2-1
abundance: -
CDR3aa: CASAIRSSYNEQFF

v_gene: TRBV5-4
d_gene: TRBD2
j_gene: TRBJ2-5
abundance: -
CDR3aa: CASSSLAGGSQETQYF

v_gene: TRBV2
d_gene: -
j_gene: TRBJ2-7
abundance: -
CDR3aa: CASSPSRLGGGEQYF

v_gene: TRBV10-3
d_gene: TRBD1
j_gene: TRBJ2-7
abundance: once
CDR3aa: CAISTDRDNYEQYF

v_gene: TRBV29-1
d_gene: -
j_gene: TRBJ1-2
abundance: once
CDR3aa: CSVAFGGDIQGYTF

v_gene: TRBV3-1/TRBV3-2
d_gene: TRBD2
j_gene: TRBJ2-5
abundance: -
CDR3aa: CASSRTSGGLNQETQYF